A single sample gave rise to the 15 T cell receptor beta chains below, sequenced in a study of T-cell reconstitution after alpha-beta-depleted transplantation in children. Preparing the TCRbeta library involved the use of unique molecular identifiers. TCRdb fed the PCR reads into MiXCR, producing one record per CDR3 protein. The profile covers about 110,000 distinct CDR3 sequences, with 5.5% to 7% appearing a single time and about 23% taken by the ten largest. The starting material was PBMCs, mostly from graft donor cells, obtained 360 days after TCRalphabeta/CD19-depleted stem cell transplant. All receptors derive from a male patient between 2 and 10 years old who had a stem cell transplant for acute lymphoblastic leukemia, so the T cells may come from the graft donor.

CDR3 sequence reads: CASSPGARGREKLFF. Here the CDR3 DNA reads TGTGCCAGCAGCCCAGGCGCCAGGGGGCGCGAAAAACTGTTTTTT. The chain uses TRBV7-9 and TRBJ1-4; 8 positions agree with TRBD1. V was clipped by 5 bases and J by 8 bases; unmatched bases: 10. The CDR3 runs to 15 residues. Germline V gene lookup returns CDR1 SEHNR and CDR2 FQNEAQ (reference sequence).

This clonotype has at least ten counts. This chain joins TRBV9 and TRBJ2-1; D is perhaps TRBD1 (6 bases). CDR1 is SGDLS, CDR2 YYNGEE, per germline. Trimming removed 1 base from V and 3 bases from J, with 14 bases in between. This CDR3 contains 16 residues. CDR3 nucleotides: TGTGCCAGCAGCGTATCCGGGGCAGGGGTCTACAATGAGCAGTTCTTC. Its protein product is CASSVSGAGVYNEQFF.

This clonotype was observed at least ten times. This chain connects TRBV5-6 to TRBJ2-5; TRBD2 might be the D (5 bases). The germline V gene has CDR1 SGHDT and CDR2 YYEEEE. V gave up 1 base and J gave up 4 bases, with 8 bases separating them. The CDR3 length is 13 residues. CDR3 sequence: CASSLMGRETQYF. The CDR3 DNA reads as TGTGCCAGCAGCTTGATGGGGAGAGAGACCCAGTACTTC.

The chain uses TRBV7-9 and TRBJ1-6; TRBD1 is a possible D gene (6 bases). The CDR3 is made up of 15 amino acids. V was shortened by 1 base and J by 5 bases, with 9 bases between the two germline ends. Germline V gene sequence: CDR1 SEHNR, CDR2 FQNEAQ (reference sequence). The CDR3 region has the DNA TGTGCCAGCAGCTTAGGGGACACTGATAATTCACCCCTCCACTTT. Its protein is CASSLGDTDNSPLHF.

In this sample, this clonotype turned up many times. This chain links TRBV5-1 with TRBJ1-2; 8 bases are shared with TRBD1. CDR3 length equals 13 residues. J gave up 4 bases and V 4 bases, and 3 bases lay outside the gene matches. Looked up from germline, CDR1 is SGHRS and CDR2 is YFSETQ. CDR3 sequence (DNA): TGCGCCAGCAGCAACAGGGGGGCCTATGGCTACACCTTC. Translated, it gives CASSNRGAYGYTF.

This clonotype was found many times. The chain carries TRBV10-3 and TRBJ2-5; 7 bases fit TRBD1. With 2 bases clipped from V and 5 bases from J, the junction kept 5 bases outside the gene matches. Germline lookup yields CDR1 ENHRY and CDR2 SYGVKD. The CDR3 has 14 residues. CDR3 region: CAISEQGVMETQYF. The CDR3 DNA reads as TGTGCCATCAGTGAGCAGGGGGTAATGGAGACCCAGTACTTC.

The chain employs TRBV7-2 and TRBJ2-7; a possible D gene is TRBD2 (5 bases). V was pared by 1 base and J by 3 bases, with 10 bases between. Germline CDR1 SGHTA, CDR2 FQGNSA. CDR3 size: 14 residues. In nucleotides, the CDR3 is TGTGCCAGCAGCTTAGACGGGATCGACTACGAGCAGTACTTC. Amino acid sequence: CASSLDGIDYEQYF.

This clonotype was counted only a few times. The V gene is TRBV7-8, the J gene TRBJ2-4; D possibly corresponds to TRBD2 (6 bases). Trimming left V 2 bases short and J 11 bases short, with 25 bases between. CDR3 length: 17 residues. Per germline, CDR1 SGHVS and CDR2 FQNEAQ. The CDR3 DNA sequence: TGTGCCAGCAGCTTACGCCCGAGGGAGCGGCCGGAGCGGGTTCAGTACTTC. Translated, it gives CASSLRPRERPERVQYF.

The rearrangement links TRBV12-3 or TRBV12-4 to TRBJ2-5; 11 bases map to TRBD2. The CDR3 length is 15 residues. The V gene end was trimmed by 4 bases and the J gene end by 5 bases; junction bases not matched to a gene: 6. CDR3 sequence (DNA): TGTGCCAGCAGTTCCGGACTAGCGGGCTTTGAGACCCAGTACTTC. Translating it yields CASSSGLAGFETQYF.

The CDR3 DNA reads as TGTGCCAGCAGTTCCTGGACAGTGATGAACACTGAAGCTTTCTTT. Translating gives CASSSWTVMNTEAFF. The V and J genes are TRBV28 and TRBJ1-1; TRBD1 is a possible D gene (6 bases). V was pared by 4 bases and J by 0 bases, with 12 bases between. The CDR3 length is 15 residues. The V gene's germline CDR1 is MDHEN and CDR2 SYDVKM.

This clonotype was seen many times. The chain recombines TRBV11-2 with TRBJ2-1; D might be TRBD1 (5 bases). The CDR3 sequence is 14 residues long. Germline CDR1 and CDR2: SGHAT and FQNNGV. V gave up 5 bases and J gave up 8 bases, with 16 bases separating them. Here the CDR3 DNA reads TGTGCCAGCAGCCCCTCGCAGGGCTTCCATGAGCAGTTCTTC. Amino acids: CASSPSQGFHEQFF. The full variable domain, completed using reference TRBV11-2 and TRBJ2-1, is EAGVAQSPRYKIIEKRQSVAFWCNPISGHATLYWYQQILGQGPKLLIQFQNNGVVDDSQLPKDRFSAERLKGVDSTLKIQPAKLEDSAVYLCASSPSQGFHEQFFGPGTRLTVL.

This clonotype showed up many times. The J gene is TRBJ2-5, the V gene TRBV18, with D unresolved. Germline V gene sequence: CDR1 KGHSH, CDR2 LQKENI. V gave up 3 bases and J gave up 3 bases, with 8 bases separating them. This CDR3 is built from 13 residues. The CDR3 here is CASSPPEEETQYF. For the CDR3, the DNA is TGTGCCAGCTCACCCCCAGAGGAAGAGACCCAGTACTTC.

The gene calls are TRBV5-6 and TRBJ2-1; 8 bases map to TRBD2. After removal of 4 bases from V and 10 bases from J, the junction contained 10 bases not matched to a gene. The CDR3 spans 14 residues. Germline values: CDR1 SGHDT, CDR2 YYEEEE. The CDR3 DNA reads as TGTGCCAGCAGCCCCGGACTAGCCTGCTGGGAGCAGTTCTTC. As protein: CASSPGLACWEQFF.

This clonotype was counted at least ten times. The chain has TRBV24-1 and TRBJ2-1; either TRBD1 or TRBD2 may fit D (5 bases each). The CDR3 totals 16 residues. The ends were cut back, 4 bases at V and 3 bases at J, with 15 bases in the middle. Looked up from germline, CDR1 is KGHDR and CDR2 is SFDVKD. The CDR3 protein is CATSEPGPLNYNEQFF. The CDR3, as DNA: TGTGCCACCAGTGAACCGGGACCTCTAAACTACAATGAGCAGTTCTTC.

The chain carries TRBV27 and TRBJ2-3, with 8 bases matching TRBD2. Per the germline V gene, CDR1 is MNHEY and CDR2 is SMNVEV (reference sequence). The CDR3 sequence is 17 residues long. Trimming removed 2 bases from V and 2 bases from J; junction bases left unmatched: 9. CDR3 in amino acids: CASSLIPAGAYTDTQYF. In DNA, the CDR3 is TGTGCCAGCAGTTTAATTCCAGCGGGGGCATACACAGATACGCAGTATTTT.